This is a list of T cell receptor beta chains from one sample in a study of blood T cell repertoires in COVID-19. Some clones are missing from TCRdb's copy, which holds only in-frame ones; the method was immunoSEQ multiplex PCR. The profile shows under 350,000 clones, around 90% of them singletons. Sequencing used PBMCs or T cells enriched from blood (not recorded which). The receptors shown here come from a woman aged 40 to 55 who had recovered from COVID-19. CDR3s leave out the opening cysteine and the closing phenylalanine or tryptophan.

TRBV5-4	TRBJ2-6	ASSTGQISGANVLT
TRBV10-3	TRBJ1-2	ATETGVVNYGYT
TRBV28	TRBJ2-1	ASSDGQYNEQF
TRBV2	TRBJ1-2	ASNVQGLHYGYT
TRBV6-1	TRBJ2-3	ASSEPDSEY
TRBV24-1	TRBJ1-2	ATSDGYGYT
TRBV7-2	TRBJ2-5	ASSLGIGGETQY
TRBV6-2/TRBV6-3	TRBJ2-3	ASSYAGRGDTDTQY
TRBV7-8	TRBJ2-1	ASSLSSSGRGNEQF
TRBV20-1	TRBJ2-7	SASTGTGTYEQY
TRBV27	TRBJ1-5	ASSLTGVDQPQH
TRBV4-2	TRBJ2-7	ASSQAQQGFVYEQY
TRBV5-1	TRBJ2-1	ASSFGEVRGGNEQF
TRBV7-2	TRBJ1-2	ASSYDSRGNYGYT
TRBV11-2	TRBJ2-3	ASSTEGRGGRSGTQY
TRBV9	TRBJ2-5	ASSPRTGQETQY
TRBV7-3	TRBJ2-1	ASSLSAGNSYNEQF
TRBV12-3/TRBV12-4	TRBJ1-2	ASSLMRYGYT
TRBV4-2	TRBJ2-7	ASSPTQGASYEQY
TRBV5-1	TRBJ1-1	ASSRTGGADTEAF
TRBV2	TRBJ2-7	ASSPLALGAEQY
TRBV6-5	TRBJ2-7	ASRRGQENYEQY
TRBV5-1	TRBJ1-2	ASSLQGSYGYT
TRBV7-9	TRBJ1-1	ASSPAGTEAF
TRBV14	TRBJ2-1	ASSQDRGLSYSNEQF
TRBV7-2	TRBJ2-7	ASSLDAGAPYEQY
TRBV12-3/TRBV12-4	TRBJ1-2	ASSFKRTGGYT
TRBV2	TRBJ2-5	ASSDQQVAQETQY
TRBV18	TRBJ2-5	ASSLVAGGQETQY
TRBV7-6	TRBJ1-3	ASSLAHDRARSLSGNTIY
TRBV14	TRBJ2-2	ASSQGQGSPRTGELF
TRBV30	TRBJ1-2	AWSPGQASYGYT
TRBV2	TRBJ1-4	ASREGFIGQGGEKLF
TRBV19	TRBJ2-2	ASGRGTPWGGELF
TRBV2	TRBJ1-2	ASSELGRGYGYT
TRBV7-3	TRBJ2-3	ASSLRGWRESTDTQY
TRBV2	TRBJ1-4	ASISTGGLTNEKLF
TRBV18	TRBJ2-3	ASSPYNTDTQY
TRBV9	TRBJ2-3	ASSSGTSIDTQY
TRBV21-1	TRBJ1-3	ASSRGAGTGEKTGNTIY
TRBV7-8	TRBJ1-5	ASSLGLTRGGNQPQH
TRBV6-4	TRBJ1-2	ASSPTGADGYT
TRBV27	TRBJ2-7	ASSLNFDRRSFYEQY
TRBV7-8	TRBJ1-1	ASSFVGEGNTEAF